The next 24 T cell receptor beta chains were all read from a single sample in a study of CD8 T cells in Susac syndrome. The RNA, roughly 0.5 to 1 ug, was put through reverse transcription using random hexamers. MiXCR, run by TCRdb on the immunoSEQ multiplex PCR reads, gives a single entry per CDR3 protein. Of some 190,000 distinct CDR3 sequences listed, 95% were seen once; the top ten hold 0.1%. The sample taken for sequencing was CD4+ T cells from PBMCs. The receptors stem from a human donor in good health.

The chain recombines TRBV20-1 with TRBJ2-3; 12 positions match TRBD2. The CDR3 loop spans 14 amino acids. The germline V gene has CDR1 DFQATT and CDR2 SNEGSKA (reference sequence). V shed 5 bases, J shed 2 bases, and the junction held 2 bases outside the gene matches. The CDR3 is CSAPSGGATDTQYF. CDR3 nucleotide sequence: TGCAGTGCTCCTAGCGGGGGGGCCACAGATACGCAGTATTTT.

CDR3 sequence reads: CSVETGANYGYTF. CDR3 sequence (DNA): TGCAGCGTTGAAACAGGAGCCAACTATGGCTACACCTTC. The V and J genes are TRBV29-1 and TRBJ1-2; D is possibly TRBD1 (5 bases). The CDR3 covers 13 residues. CDR1 is SQVTM and CDR2 is ANQGSEA in the germline V gene. V shed 2 bases and J shed 2 bases, with 9 bases lying between them.

This chain connects TRBV18 to TRBJ2-7; 14 bases agree with TRBD2. CDR1 is KGHSH and CDR2 is LQKENI in the germline V gene. V was clipped by 3 bases and J by 9 bases; unmatched bases: 7. This CDR3 comprises 15 residues. CDR3 DNA: TGTGCCAGCTCACCCGGGACTAGCGGGAGCCAAGTGCAGTACGTC. Residues: CASSPGTSGSQVQYV.

The chain is built from TRBV30 and TRBJ2-2; D call uncertain. Germline loops: CDR1 GTSNPN, CDR2 SVGIG (reference sequence). The V gene lost 0 bases and the J gene lost 5 bases, with 10 bases spanning the gap. The CDR3 runs to 14 residues. As DNA, the CDR3 is TGTGCCTGGAGTGTAAGGGTTACGACCGGGGAGCTGTTTTTT. This sequence encodes CAWSVRVTTGELFF.

V gene TRBV15 combines with J gene TRBJ2-3, with 10 positions matching TRBD2. Germline assignment: CDR1 LNHNV and CDR2 YYDKDF (reference sequence). This CDR3 region has 20 residues. Unmatched junction bases numbered 23, after V lost 7 bases and J lost 4 bases. The CDR3 reads CATTRRSGGDLLRPSDTQYF. The CDR3 DNA is TGTGCCACCACTAGACGAAGCGGGGGGGACCTATTACGTCCCTCAGATACGCAGTATTTT.

This clonotype was observed once. The J gene is TRBJ2-1, the V gene TRBV15; TRBD2 matches at 12 bases. The CDR3 consists of 18 residues. V shed 0 bases, J shed 2 bases, and the junction held 5 bases outside the gene matches. The germline V gene has CDR1 LNHNV and CDR2 YYDKDF (reference sequence). CDR3 sequence (DNA): TGTGCCACCAGCAGAGATACTAGCGGGAGGATAACCTACAATGAGCAGTTCTTC. This codes for CATSRDTSGRITYNEQFF.

This rearrangement joins TRBV20-1 to TRBJ2-5; 8 nucleotides line up with TRBD2. CDR3 length equals 14 residues. CDR1 and CDR2 from the germline V gene are DFQATT and SNEGSKA (reference sequence). J lost 2 bases, V lost 5 bases, and 7 bases had no gene match. DNA of the CDR3: TGCAGTGCTTGGAGGGTAGCGGGACAAGAGACCCAGTACTTC. Translating it yields CSAWRVAGQETQYF.

V is TRBV29-1 and J is TRBJ2-5, with no clear D. The CDR3 has 12 amino acids. Between the trimmed V and J ends, which lost 6 bases and 5 bases, there was a span of 13 bases. Per germline, CDR1 SQVTM and CDR2 ANQGSEA. The CDR3 here is CSVRVMRETQYF. CDR3 sequence (DNA): TGCAGCGTAAGGGTTATGCGCGAGACCCAGTACTTC. The full variable domain, with the rest looked up from reference TRBV29-1 and TRBJ2-5, is SAVISQKPSRDICQRGTSLTIQCQVDSQVTMMFWYRQQPGQSLTLIATANQGSEATYESGFVIDKFPISRPNLTFSTLTVSNMSPEDSSIYLCSVRVMRETQYFGPGTRLLVL.

The rearrangement uses TRBV15 and TRBJ1-1; D gene uncertain. The CDR3 covers 14 residues. V was shortened by 9 bases and J by 0 bases, with 14 bases between the two germline ends. From germline, CDR1 is LNHNV and CDR2 YYDKDF (reference sequence). The CDR3 nucleotides are TGTGCCACGGCTCGAGGCGCATTGAACACTGAAGCTTTCTTT. This gives the protein CATARGALNTEAFF.

The chain is built from TRBV3-1 and TRBJ2-5; possibly TRBD2 for D (6 bases). Germline V lookup: CDR1 LGHDT, CDR2 YNNKEL (reference sequence). Trimming took 3 bases from V and 2 from J, leaving 10 bases between them. This CDR3 is 14 amino acids long. The CDR3 DNA reads as TGTGCCAGCAGCCAGCACGCGGGGCAAGAGACCCAGTACTTC. It translates to CASSQHAGQETQYF.

The rearrangement uses TRBV2 and TRBJ2-7, with D unclear. Germline V gene lookup returns CDR1 SNHLY and CDR2 FYNNEI. The ends were cut back, 6 bases at V and 4 bases at J, with 10 bases in the middle. CDR3 length: 12 residues. The CDR3 coding sequence is TGTGCCAGCAGCGTACGGCCATACGAGCAGTACGTC. The encoded protein is CASSVRPYEQYV.

The gene calls are TRBV29-1 and TRBJ1-2; D ambiguous. This CDR3 has 16 amino acids. Germline V gives CDR1 SQVTM, CDR2 ANQGSEA. V lost 5 bases, J lost 5 bases, and 24 bases lay in between. Here the CDR3 reads CSVLDRLSFWEYGYTF. As DNA, the CDR3 is TGCAGCGTTCTGGACCGCCTTTCGTTCTGGGAATATGGCTACACCTTC.

The chain combines TRBV3-1 with TRBJ1-2; 7 positions match TRBD1. The germline gives CDR1 LGHDT, CDR2 YNNKEL (reference sequence). This CDR3 comprises 13 residues. The V segment lost 4 bases and the J segment 5 bases; nucleotides outside the gene matches: 4. The CDR3 nucleotides are TGTGCCAGCAGCCCGGGGGACAGTTATGGCTACACCTTC. Protein product: CASSPGDSYGYTF.

This rearrangement joins TRBV3-1 to TRBJ1-2; 7 nucleotides agree with TRBD1. The CDR3 sequence is 15 residues long. The V and J ends lost 0 bases and 8 bases, in that order; junction bases with no gene match: 9. Germline V gene data show CDR1 as LGHDT and CDR2 as YNNKEL (reference sequence). In DNA, the CDR3 is TGTGCCAGCAGCCAAGATCAAGGTACAGGGGTCGGCTACACCTTC. Translation: CASSQDQGTGVGYTF.

This rearrangement joins TRBV5-1 to TRBJ2-7; 8 bases fit TRBD2. The CDR3 has 17 amino acids. The ends lost 1 base at V and 0 bases at J; junction bases unmatched: 9. Germline CDR1 SGHRS, CDR2 YFSETQ. The CDR3 coding sequence is TGCGCCAGCAGCTTGTGGGTAGCGGGGAAGGCCTCCTACGAGCAGTACGTC. Encoded protein: CASSLWVAGKASYEQYV.

This clonotype appeared once. Here the CDR3 reads CASRTGPPPTTDEQFF. The CDR3 DNA follows: TGTGCCAGCAGAACGGGGCCGCCACCAACCACGGATGAGCAGTTCTTC. This chain connects TRBV3-1 to TRBJ2-1; D possibly matches TRBD1 or TRBD2 (5 bases each). Per germline, CDR1 LGHDT and CDR2 YNNKEL (reference sequence). The CDR3 is 16 amino acids. V lost 6 bases to trimming and J lost 8 bases, with 23 bases between them.

The chain recombines TRBV4-1 with TRBJ2-5; TRBD2 matches 8 bases. The trim removed 6 bases at V and 3 bases at J, leaving 6 bases unmatched. The CDR3 has 14 amino acids. Germline values: CDR1 MGHRA, CDR2 YSYEKL. In DNA form, the CDR3 reads TGCGCCAGCAGGCAGCGGGGGCCCGAAGAGACCCAGTACTTC. Its translation: CASRQRGPEETQYF.

This chain links TRBV20-1 with TRBJ1-2; 9 positions match TRBD1. The CDR3 runs to 15 residues. The V segment lost 0 bases and the J segment 4 bases; nucleotides outside the gene matches: 6. Germline V gives CDR1 DFQATT, CDR2 SNEGSKA (reference sequence). The DNA of the CDR3 is TGCAGTGCTAGAGAAACAGGGGGCGATACCTATGGCTACACCTTC. It encodes CSARETGGDTYGYTF.

The chain combines TRBV20-1 with TRBJ1-1; D possibly corresponds to TRBD1 (6 bases). The V and J ends lost 0 bases and 4 bases respectively, with 15 bases between them. Germline assignment: CDR1 DFQATT and CDR2 SNEGSKA (reference sequence). The CDR3 totals 15 residues. The chain's CDR3 is CSARDPQGRGTEAFF. In nucleotides, the CDR3 is TGCAGTGCTAGAGATCCACAGGGCCGGGGCACTGAAGCTTTCTTT.

This chain connects TRBV4-3 to TRBJ2-1, with 7 bases lining up with TRBD2. Germline V gene sequence: CDR1 LGHNA, CDR2 YSLEER. The CDR3 consists of 13 residues. The V gene end was trimmed by 0 bases and the J gene end by 15 bases; junction bases not matched to a gene: 8. The CDR3 reads CASSQDRSSGPFF. CDR3 nucleotide sequence: TGCGCCAGCAGCCAAGATCGGTCTAGCGGTCCGTTCTTC.

The chain's CDR3 is CATSSGFSYNEQFF. In DNA form, the CDR3 reads TGTGCCACCAGCAGTGGGTTTTCCTACAATGAGCAGTTCTTC. The rearrangement links TRBV15 to TRBJ2-1; D not certain. The germline V gene has CDR1 LNHNV and CDR2 YYDKDF (reference sequence). CDR3 length: 14 residues. Trimming shortened V by 3 bases and J by 1 base, and 7 bases separated the two germline ends.

V usage is TRBV16 and J usage is TRBJ2-5; D call uncertain. Germline values: CDR1 KGHSY, CDR2 FQNENV. This CDR3 spans 12 amino acids. Trimming removed 2 bases from V and 5 bases from J, with 6 bases in between. The CDR3 protein is CASSQTLETQYF. DNA of the CDR3: TGTGCCAGCAGCCAAACCCTTGAGACCCAGTACTTC.

The rearrangement links TRBV30 to TRBJ2-2; D gene uncertain. The CDR3 length is 12 residues. V dropped 3 bases and J dropped 1 base, with 3 bases sitting between them. Per germline, CDR1 GTSNPN and CDR2 SVGIG (reference sequence). The CDR3: CAWRQNTGELFF. The CDR3 nucleotides read TGTGCCTGGAGGCAGAACACCGGGGAGCTGTTTTTT.

V is TRBV5-4 and J is TRBJ1-2; no clear D. CDR1 SGHNT and CDR2 YYREEE come from the germline V gene (reference sequence). V was cut by 0 bases and J by 8 bases, with 8 bases left in between. The CDR3 spans 12 residues. The DNA of the CDR3 is TGTGCCAGCAGCTTGGATCGGTCCGGCTACACCTTC. It translates to CASSLDRSGYTF.